The 13 T cell receptor beta chains presented below share a single source sample, sequenced in a study of T cell responses to AZD1222 COVID-19 vaccine. The method was immunoSEQ multiplex PCR; TCRdb's version includes in-frame clones alone and lacks a portion of them. The sample holds tens of thousands of clones, roughly 90% seen once. This material consisted of peripheral blood, taken 28 days after the second AZD1222 dose. The source is an adult who received the AZD1222 COVID-19 vaccine.

The rearrangement links TRBV11-3 to TRBJ2-1; D is perhaps TRBD2 (6 bases). The length of the CDR3 is 16 residues. Germline V gives CDR1 SGHNT, CDR2 YENEEA. The V gene lost 1 base and the J gene lost 9 bases, with 19 bases spanning the gap. The CDR3 nucleotides read TGTGCCAGCAGCTTAGGGGGGGTATCCTCCCAGGCTGAGCAGTTCTTC. Protein: CASSLGGVSSQAEQFF. Full variable domain (missing parts from reference TRBV11-3 and TRBJ2-1): EAGVVQSPRYKIIEKKQPVAFWCNPISGHNTLYWYLQNLGQGPELLIRYENEEAVDDSQLPKDRFSAERLKGVDSTLKIQPAELGDSAVYLCASSLGGVSSQAEQFFGPGTRLTVL.

The chain recombines TRBV7-8 with TRBJ1-1; perhaps TRBD1 as D (5 bases). This CDR3 comprises 12 residues. The germline V and J ends were trimmed by 5 bases and 1 base, with 5 bases remaining between them. Germline V gene lookup returns CDR1 SGHVS and CDR2 FQNEAQ. The CDR3 nucleotides read TGTGCCAGCAGCAGGGGGAACACTGAAGCTTTCTTT. Residues: CASSRGNTEAFF.

This clone has just a few counts. The genes are TRBV15 and TRBJ1-4; TRBD1 agrees at 7 bases. Germline CDR1 LNHNV, CDR2 YYDKDF (reference sequence). Trimming cost V 1 base and J 8 bases; bases outside gene matches: 7. The CDR3 has 15 residues. The CDR3 reads CATSRVDRAAEKLFF. The CDR3 bases are TGTGCCACCAGCAGAGTAGACAGGGCTGCCGAAAAACTGTTTTTT. Full variable domain (missing parts from reference TRBV15 and TRBJ1-4): DAMVIQNPRYQVTQFGKPVTLSCSQTLNHNVMYWYQQKSSQAPKLLFHYYDKDFNNEADTPDNFQSRRPNTSFCFLDIRSPGLGDTAMYLCATSRVDRAAEKLFFGSGTQLSVL.

The chain couples TRBV28 to TRBJ1-3; maybe TRBD1 (5 bases). The CDR3 runs 15 residues. Germline CDR1 MDHEN, CDR2 SYDVKM. Trimming removed 5 bases from V and 9 bases from J, with 20 bases in between. This chain's CDR3 is CASSTGTMHMSTIYF. The CDR3 coding sequence is TGTGCCAGCAGTACTGGGACGATGCATATGAGCACCATATATTTT.

The chain recombines TRBV4-1 with TRBJ2-7; 7 nucleotides match TRBD2. CDR1 MGHRA and CDR2 YSYEKL come from the germline V gene. The CDR3 totals 14 residues. J lost 2 bases, V lost 1 base, and 2 bases had no gene match. The CDR3 reads CASSQGAGAYEQYF. CDR3 DNA: TGCGCCAGCAGCCAAGGGGCGGGGGCCTACGAGCAGTACTTC.

This clone has a single count. The chain recombines TRBV11-2 with TRBJ1-4; a weak D match, TRBD1 (5 bases). CDR3 length: 13 amino acids. CDR1 is SGHAT, CDR2 FQNNGV, per germline. Trimming left V 10 bases short and J 4 bases short, with 13 bases between. CDR3 sequence reads: CATGAGHNEKLFF. Here the CDR3 DNA reads TGTGCCACTGGGGCAGGACATAATGAAAAACTGTTTTTT. The variable domain in full, completed from reference TRBV11-2 and TRBJ1-4, reads EAGVAQSPRYKIIEKRQSVAFWCNPISGHATLYWYQQILGQGPKLLIQFQNNGVVDDSQLPKDRFSAERLKGVDSTLKIQPAKLEDSAVYLCATGAGHNEKLFFGSGTQLSVL.

The J gene is TRBJ2-5, the V gene TRBV9, with 10 positions matching TRBD2. The CDR3 is 16 amino acids. The V gene's germline CDR1 is SGDLS and CDR2 YYNGEE. V was pared by 0 bases and J by 3 bases, with 5 bases of the junction left unmatched. The CDR3 nucleotides are TGTGCCAGCAGCGTAGCCAGCGGGAGGGCTGAAGAGACCCAGTACTTC. This translates into CASSVASGRAEETQYF.

This chain connects TRBV4-2 to TRBJ1-6; 11 bases are a match to TRBD1. The J segment lost 10 bases and the V segment lost 0 bases, leaving 2 bases of the junction unmatched. The CDR3 spans 15 residues. Germline V gives CDR1 LGHNA, CDR2 YNFKEQ. The CDR3, as DNA: TGTGCCAGCAGCCAAGAGGGGGACAGGGGGTCACCCCTCCACTTT. It codes for CASSQEGDRGSPLHF.

This chain uses TRBV28 with TRBJ1-2; tentatively, D is TRBD1 (5 bases). There are 16 residues in the CDR3. V gave up 4 bases and J gave up 0 bases, with 15 bases separating them. Germline values: CDR1 MDHEN, CDR2 SYDVKM. The CDR3 nucleotides are TGTGCCAGCAGTTCCCCCCGCAGGGAAGCTAACTATGGCTACACCTTC. The encoded protein is CASSSPRREANYGYTF.

The chain recombines TRBV25-1 with TRBJ2-2, with D possibly matching TRBD2 (6 bases). Per the germline V gene, CDR1 is MGHDK and CDR2 is SYGVNS. The V and J ends lost 7 bases and 7 bases respectively, with 10 bases between them. This CDR3 spans 12 amino acids. The CDR3 loop is CASKPGGGELFF. Here the CDR3 DNA reads TGTGCCAGCAAACCCGGGGGCGGGGAGCTGTTTTTT.

This rearrangement joins TRBV9 to TRBJ2-7; a possible D gene is TRBD2 (6 bases). CDR1 SGDLS and CDR2 YYNGEE come from the germline V gene. The CDR3 consists of 14 residues. V was pared by 2 bases and J by 3 bases, with 12 bases between. The CDR3 DNA is TGTGCCAGCAGCGTCGGAGCGGGTAACTACGAGCAGTACTTC. Translating gives CASSVGAGNYEQYF.

This clone has a handful of counts. V gene TRBV19 combines with J gene TRBJ1-1; D unclear. Germline V gene data show CDR1 as LNHDA and CDR2 as SQIVND (reference sequence). The CDR3 runs 12 residues. The V end lost 3 bases, the J end lost 6 bases, and 8 bases lay between the germline ends. CDR3 nucleotide sequence: TGTGCCAGTAGTATTGGAGGCTCTGAAGCTTTCTTT. It codes for CASSIGGSEAFF. Supplemented by reference TRBV19 and TRBJ1-1, the full variable domain reads DGGITQSPKYLFRKEGQNVTLSCEQNLNHDAMYWYRQDPGQGLRLIYYSQIVNDFQKGDIAEGYSVSREKKESFPLTVTSAQKNPTAFYLCASSIGGSEAFFGQGTRLTVV.

J is TRBJ2-4 and V is TRBV5-1, with D unclear. Trimming stripped 5 bases from V and 1 base from J, with 16 bases between. CDR1 SGHRS and CDR2 YFSETQ come from the germline V gene. The CDR3 sequence is 16 residues long. CDR3 nucleotide sequence: TGCGCCAGCAGTTCGACGGACCGTACGGCCAAAAACATTCAGTACTTC. This translates into CASSSTDRTAKNIQYF.